These 10 T cell receptor beta chains were sequenced from one sample in a study of post-analysis software for immune sequencing data (dated by TCRdb to the mid-2010s). Broader findings and caveats from the paper: Patients showed significantly higher frequencies than controls for about 5 TRBV segments, among them TRBV5-6, TRBV5-1 and TRBV20-1.

Libraries were built with PCR. The sequencer was an Illumina HiSeq 2500. To reduce PCR and sequencing biases, unique molecular identifiers were built into the TCR beta cDNA libraries. The public reads were reanalyzed by TCRdb: fastp trimming at Q25, MiXCR alignment, in-frame beta chains only. Entries that share a CDR3 protein sequence are merged under the most common genes and DNA. The sample has almost 700,000 distinct CDR3 sequences on record, approximately 59% of them singletons. The biggest ten clones account for about 11% of the sample. Their recognized antigens are unknown. The sample was blood. These receptor sequences come from a girl aged 2-10 years with multiple sclerosis.

This clonotype showed up just a few times. The chain is built from TRBV29-1 and TRBJ2-7; no reliable D call. V lost 4 bases and J 5 bases, leaving 18 bases between the germline ends. Germline assignment: CDR1 SQVTM and CDR2 ANQGSEA. There are 14 residues in the CDR3. The CDR3 bases are TGCAGCGTTGGGTGGGTATCAAGGAGCGACGAGCAGTACTTC. Protein sequence: CSVGWVSRSDEQYF.

The CDR3 coding sequence is TGTGCCAGCAGTTACGGTGGCGGGAGCGGCTCCTACGAGCAGTACTTC. It specifies CASSYGGGSGSYEQYF. The V and J genes are TRBV6-6 and TRBJ2-7, with 7 bases identical to TRBD2. Germline assignment: CDR1 MNHNY and CDR2 SVGAGI (reference sequence). The CDR3 covers 16 residues. J was trimmed by 0 bases and V by 2 bases; bases with no gene match: 7.

The chain is built from TRBV5-1 and TRBJ2-3; 10 bases line up with TRBD2. Germline V gene data show CDR1 as SGHRS and CDR2 as YFSETQ. J lost 2 bases, V lost 5 bases, and 5 bases had no gene match. The CDR3 sequence is 15 residues long. The CDR3 reads CASSLAGGATDTQYF. The CDR3 DNA sequence: TGCGCCAGCAGTTTAGCGGGAGGTGCCACAGATACGCAGTATTTT.

This clonotype was picked up a small number of times. One junction end disagrees with the germline gene, perhaps due to a read error. The V and J genes are TRBV7-9 and TRBJ2-3; 12 positions agree with TRBD2. The germline V gene encodes CDR1 SEHNR and CDR2 FQNEAQ (reference sequence). CDR3 size: 14 residues. The CDR3 loop is CASSLAGGLDTQYF. The CDR3 DNA reads TGTGCCAGCAGCCTAGCGGGGGGGCTAGATACGCAGTATTTT. The whole variable domain, filled in from reference TRBV7-9 and TRBJ2-3, reads DTGVSQNPRHKITKRGQNVTFRCDPISEHNRLYWYRQTLGQGPEFLTYFQNEAQLEKSRLLSDRFSAERPKGSFSTLEIQRTEQGDSAMYLCASSLAGGLDTQYFGPGTRLTVL.

This clonotype was counted a few times. The chain couples TRBV5-1 to TRBJ2-7; D is ambiguous. V lost 0 bases and J lost 7, with 11 bases in between. CDR1 is SGHRS, CDR2 YFSETQ, per germline. The CDR3 contains 13 residues. This CDR3 reads CASSLGGPNEQYF. CDR3 nucleotide sequence: TGCGCCAGCAGCTTGGGAGGCCCCAATGAGCAGTACTTC. The complete variable domain, with remaining parts taken from reference TRBV5-1 and TRBJ2-7, reads KAGVTQTPRYLIKTRGQQVTLSCSPISGHRSVSWYQQTPGQGLQFLFEYFSETQRNKGNFPGRFSGRQFSNSRSEMNVSTLELGDSALYLCASSLGGPNEQYFGPGTRLTVT.

The chain couples TRBV7-2 to TRBJ2-5, with 14 bases lining up with TRBD2. Germline V lookup: CDR1 SGHTA, CDR2 FQGNSA. This CDR3 spans 20 amino acids. With 5 bases clipped from V and 4 bases from J, the junction kept 18 bases outside the gene matches. The CDR3, as DNA: TGTGCCAGCAGCCTTAATCGGACCCCCGGACTAGCGGGGGGAGGAGAGACCCAGTACTTC. This sequence encodes CASSLNRTPGLAGGGETQYF.

The chain is built from TRBV7-3 and TRBJ2-3; D is ambiguous. V was cut by 5 bases and J by 2 bases, with 11 bases left in between. Germline V gene data show CDR1 as SGHTA and CDR2 as FQGTGA. The CDR3 totals 14 residues. CDR3 residues: CASSPSRTTDTQYF. The CDR3, as DNA: TGTGCCAGCAGCCCATCCCGGACCACAGATACGCAGTATTTT.

The rearrangement links TRBV5-1 to TRBJ2-5; D gene ambiguous. V gave up 1 base and J gave up 2 bases, with 9 bases separating them. Germline V gene data show CDR1 as SGHRS and CDR2 as YFSETQ. There are 14 residues in the CDR3. The chain's CDR3 is CASSLSSVQETQYF. The CDR3 DNA reads TGCGCCAGCAGCTTGAGTTCCGTACAAGAGACCCAGTACTTC.

The CDR3 nucleotides read TGCAGTGCTAGAGTAGACAGGGTGTATGGCTACACCTTC. Amino acid sequence: CSARVDRVYGYTF. V and J are TRBV20-1 and TRBJ1-2, with 7 bases lining up with TRBD1. CDR1 is DFQATT and CDR2 is SNEGSKA in the germline V gene (reference sequence). The length of the CDR3 is 13 residues. Trimming at V came to 1 base and at J to 5 bases, leaving 4 bases not matched to a gene.

The J gene is TRBJ1-1, the V gene TRBV28, with D tentatively TRBD1 (5 bases). With 5 bases removed from V and 1 base from J, the gap between germline ends came to 20 bases. Looked up from germline, CDR1 is MDHEN and CDR2 is SYDVKM. The CDR3 consists of 17 residues. This CDR3 reads CASSTRRGMVSNTEAFF. The CDR3 coding sequence is TGTGCCAGCAGTACCCGGCGGGGGATGGTTTCGAACACTGAAGCTTTCTTT.